This TCR beta chain comes out of a study of blood T cell repertoires in COVID-19. Study overall: Recovered Cohort 3 donors showed two negative PCRs, clearance, or symptom resolution. PBMCs, B-cell-depleted T cells, or T cells were the source of the cDNA or gDNA that made up the material.

In the authors' methods: Amplifying reference gene primers gave estimates of nucleated cell counts. Only in-frame clones appear in the TCRdb table, and some are missing; sequencing was by immunoSEQ multiplex PCR. V and J calls and clone size are as listed in that table; D and trimming were resolved from the DNA. The sample holds approximately 210,000 clones; roughly 84% are singletons and the top ten take around 7%. The study recruited people aged about 18 to 95 years across under 25 US areas. Trimming shortened V by 5 bases and J by 7 bases, and 12 bases separated the two germline ends. Looked up from germline, CDR1 is MGHDK and CDR2 is SYGVNS. The CDR3 runs to 14 residues.

This receptor was taken from a man aged 25 to 40 in a cohort exposed to, infected with or recovered from COVID-19 (not recorded which). Sequences were obtained from PBMCs or T cells enriched from blood (not recorded which). The chain combines TRBV25-1 with TRBJ1-6; weak D call: TRBD1 (5 bases). The CDR3 DNA sequence: TGTGCCAGCAGTTTCGGGCAGGGAAATTCACCCCTCCACTTT. Translating gives CASSFGQGNSPLHF.